This T cell receptor (beta chain) was retrieved from a study of blood T cell repertoires in COVID-19 (dated by TCRdb to about 2020). As for the study more broadly: The collaborator samples originated in the United States, Italy and Spain and spanned the acute and convalescent phases of COVID-19. The prospective study material was composed of cDNA or gDNA derived from T cells, B-cell-depleted T cells, or PBMCs. Deeply sampled blood TCRbeta repertoires from subjects exposed to, actively infected with, or recovered from COVID-19 were included in the dataset. A freely available public database, intended as a resource for researchers studying the immune response to SARS-CoV-2, is where the repertoires were released. Samples were obtained from the ongoing ImmuneRACE study (first 160 participants) and from over 1,000 subjects provided by 6 global collaborators. The sample metadata nearly always contained a de-identified subject ID, COVID-19 status, age in years and sex. HLA class I and class II types, where available, came from metadata supplied by the sample provider rather than from assay-based typing. Beyond this particular receptor, the publication reports: The amount of clinical and demographic metadata varied by source and participant and was provided uncurated.

Reading the germline V gene gives CDR1 SGHTA and CDR2 FQGNSA. Measured from the cysteine to the phenylalanine, the CDR3 is 18 residues long. Here the CDR3 DNA is all that survives: 54 bases in frame from base 1. V is cut back by 0 bases and J by 0 bases, with 8 bases in the junction unmatched. TCRbeta CDR3 regions were amplified from genomic DNA by means of the immunoSEQ Assay, a bias-controlled multiplex PCR. The authors' analysis ran thus. Within the assay, amplification of reference gene primers was used to estimate how many nucleated cells each sample contained. To quantify the absolute abundance of each unique TCRbeta CDR3 rearrangement, sequence reads were collapsed and filtered. For each sample, productive Simpson clonality was calculated by taking the square root of Simpson's diversity index across productive rearrangements. The clones in this table, taken by TCRdb from immuneACCESS, are in-frame only. Not every clone is retained; where verified, under half of the shortfall comes from an unresolved V gene, and the cause of the rest is unknown. V and J calls and clone size come straight from that table; D and trimming were deduced from the DNA. For this sample there are about 120,000 clones; 75% to 85% appear just once. The leading ten clones occupy roughly 4.3% of the sample.

Collaborating institutions collected whole blood in K2EDTA tubes following their own protocols. Collaborator samples were shipped for TCRbeta analysis as frozen whole blood, isolated PBMCs, or DNA extracted from either sample type. This clone was detected a few times. Its cognate antigen has yet to be identified. One base away there is no much larger clone; base qualities are not given. The chain joins TRBV7-2 to TRBJ1-1; 9 middle bases align to TRBD1. The receptor was isolated from a woman older than 75 with acute or convalescent COVID-19. Sequenced sample: peripheral blood. At the DNA level, the sequence is TGTGCCAGCAGCTTAGCCCAACAGGGGGCTTTGGTGAACACTGAAGCTTTCTTT. It specifies CASSLAQQGALVNTEAFF.